This T cell receptor beta chain was observed in a study of cytomegalovirus exposure and HLA in healthy donors. Study conclusions and caveats: According to an earlier analysis, most TCR beta V segments yielded productive rearrangements about 90% or about 30% of the time. The later analysis indicated that the majority of CMV-associated TCR beta chains appeared HLA-restricted. Most TCR sequences were rare, but some public TCRs occurred in many donors.

A few counts support this clone. What it binds is unknown. This CDR3 has 18 amino acids. From germline, CDR1 is SGHKS and CDR2 YYEKEE (reference sequence). V lost 4 bases, J lost 0 bases, and 8 bases stayed unmatched. Healthy donors of bone marrow made up the group. The PCR was carried out with 60 Vbeta primers and 13 Jbeta primers. Here immunoSEQ multiplex PCR was the method, and the copy in TCRdb shows in-frame clones only, minus some. The sample yields under 130,000 clones, 12% seen once. The sequence was collected from a man aged 35-49 years in good health and CMV-seropositive. Material: PBMCs. The V and J genes are TRBV5-5 and TRBJ2-1, with 12 bases aligning to TRBD2. The CDR3 DNA sequence: TGTGCCAGCAGCCCACTAGCGGGAGGCTCCAGCTCCTACAATGAGCAGTTCTTC. Its translation is CASSPLAGGSSSYNEQFF.